This TCR beta chain was profiled in a study of shared clonotypes between healthy human individuals. Study-level information: Each donor's CD4 naive and CD4 memory cells filled three plates apiece, CD8 naive two, and CD8 memory one.

There are 14 residues in the CDR3. Germline V gene data show CDR1 as SGHAT and CDR2 as FQDESV (reference sequence). V lost 3 bases and J 2 bases, leaving 9 bases between the germline ends. Sorted subsets were amplified in replicate PCRs using 200 ng DNA, tens of thousands of T cell genomes. TCRdb's table, derived via immunoSEQ multiplex PCR, lists solely in-frame clones and lacks some. The table has more than 2 million clones, roughly 95% seen once. CD45RO-negative, CCR7-positively selected cells formed the naive CD8 fraction, excluding terminally differentiated effector memory CD45RA+ cells. The specimen sequenced was naive CD8+ T cells sorted from blood. This clonotype was sampled from a man between 18 and 29 years old in good health. The chain employs TRBV11-1 and TRBJ2-3; D is undetermined. CDR3 loop: CASSLDGSTDTQYF. CDR3 bases: TGTGCCAGCAGCTTGGATGGATCCACAGATACGCAGTATTTT.